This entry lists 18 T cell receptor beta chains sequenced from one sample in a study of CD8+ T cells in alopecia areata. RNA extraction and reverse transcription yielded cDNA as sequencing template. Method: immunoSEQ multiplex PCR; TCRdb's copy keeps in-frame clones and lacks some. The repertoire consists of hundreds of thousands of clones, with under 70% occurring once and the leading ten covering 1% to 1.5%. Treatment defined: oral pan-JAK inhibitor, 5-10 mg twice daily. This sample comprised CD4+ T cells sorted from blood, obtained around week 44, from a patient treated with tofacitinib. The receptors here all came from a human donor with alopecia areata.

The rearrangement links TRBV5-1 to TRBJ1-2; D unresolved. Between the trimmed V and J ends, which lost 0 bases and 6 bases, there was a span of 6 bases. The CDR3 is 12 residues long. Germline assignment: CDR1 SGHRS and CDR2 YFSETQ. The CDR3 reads CASSLVGNGYTF. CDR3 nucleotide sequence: TGCGCCAGCAGCTTGGTGGGGAATGGCTACACCTTC.

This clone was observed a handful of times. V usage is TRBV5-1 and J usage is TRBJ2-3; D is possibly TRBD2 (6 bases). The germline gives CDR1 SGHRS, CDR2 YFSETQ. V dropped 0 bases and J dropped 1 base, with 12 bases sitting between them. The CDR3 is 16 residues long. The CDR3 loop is CASSLDAGPGTDTQYF. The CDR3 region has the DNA TGCGCCAGCAGCTTGGACGCGGGGCCGGGCACAGATACGCAGTATTTT.

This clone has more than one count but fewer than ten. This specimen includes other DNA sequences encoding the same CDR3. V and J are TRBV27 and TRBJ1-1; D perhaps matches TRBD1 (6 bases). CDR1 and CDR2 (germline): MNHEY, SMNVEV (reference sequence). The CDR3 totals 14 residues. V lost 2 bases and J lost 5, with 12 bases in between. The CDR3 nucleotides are TGTGCCAGCAGTTTAAGGGGGGCGAGGACTGAAGCTTTCTTT. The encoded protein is CASSLRGARTEAFF.

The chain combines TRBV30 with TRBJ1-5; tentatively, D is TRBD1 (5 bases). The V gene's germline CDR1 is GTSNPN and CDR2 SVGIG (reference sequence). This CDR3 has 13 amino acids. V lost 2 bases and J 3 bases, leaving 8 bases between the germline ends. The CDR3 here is CAWSRDANQPQHF. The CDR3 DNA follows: TGTGCCTGGAGTAGGGACGCCAATCAGCCCCAGCATTTT.

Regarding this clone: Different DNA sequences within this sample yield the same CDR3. CDR3 sequence reads: CAWSVGGGYTF. The CDR3 DNA reads TGTGCCTGGAGTGTAGGGGGCGGCTACACCTTC. This chain joins TRBV30 and TRBJ1-2; 7 bases agree with TRBD1. V lost 0 bases and J lost 8; bases outside the gene matches: 0. Germline V gene sequence: CDR1 GTSNPN, CDR2 SVGIG (reference sequence). CDR3 length: 11 residues. Supplemented by reference TRBV30 and TRBJ1-2, the full variable domain reads SQTIHQWPATLVQPVGSPLSLECTVEGTSNPNLYWYRQAAGRGLQLLFYSVGIGQISSEVPQNLSASRPQDRQFILSSKKLLLSDSGFYLCAWSVGGGYTFGSGTRLTVV.

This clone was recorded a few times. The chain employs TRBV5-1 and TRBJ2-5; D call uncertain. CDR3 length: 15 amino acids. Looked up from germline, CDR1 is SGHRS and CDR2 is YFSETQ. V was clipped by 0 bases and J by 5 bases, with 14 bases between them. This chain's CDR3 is CASSLADKAGETQYF. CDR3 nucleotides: TGCGCCAGCAGCTTGGCTGACAAAGCCGGTGAGACCCAGTACTTC.

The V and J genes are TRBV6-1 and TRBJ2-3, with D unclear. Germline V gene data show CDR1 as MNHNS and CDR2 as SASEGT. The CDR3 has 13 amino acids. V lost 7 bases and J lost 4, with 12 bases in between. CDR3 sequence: CASNRPEADTQYF. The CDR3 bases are TGTGCCAGCAATAGGCCGGAAGCAGATACGCAGTATTTT.

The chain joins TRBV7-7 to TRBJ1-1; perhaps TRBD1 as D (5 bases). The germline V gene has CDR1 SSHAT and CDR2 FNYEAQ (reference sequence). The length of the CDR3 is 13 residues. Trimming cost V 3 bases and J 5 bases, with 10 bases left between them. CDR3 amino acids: CASSLRGGTEAFF. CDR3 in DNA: TGTGCCAGCAGCTTGAGGGGTGGGACTGAAGCTTTCTTT.

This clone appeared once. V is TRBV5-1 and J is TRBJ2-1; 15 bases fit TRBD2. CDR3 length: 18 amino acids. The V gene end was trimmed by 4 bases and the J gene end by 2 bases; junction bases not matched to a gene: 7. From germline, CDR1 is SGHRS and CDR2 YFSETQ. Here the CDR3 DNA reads TGCGCCAGCAGCCCGGGACTAGCGGGGGGCACACCCTACAATGAGCAGTTCTTC. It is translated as CASSPGLAGGTPYNEQFF.

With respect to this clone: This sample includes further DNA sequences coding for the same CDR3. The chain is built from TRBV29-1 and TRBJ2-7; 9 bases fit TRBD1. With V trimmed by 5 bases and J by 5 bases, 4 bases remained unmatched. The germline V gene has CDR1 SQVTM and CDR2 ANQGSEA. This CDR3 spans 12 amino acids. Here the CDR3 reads CSVKQGAHEQYF. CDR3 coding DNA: TGCAGCGTTAAACAGGGGGCCCACGAGCAGTACTTC.

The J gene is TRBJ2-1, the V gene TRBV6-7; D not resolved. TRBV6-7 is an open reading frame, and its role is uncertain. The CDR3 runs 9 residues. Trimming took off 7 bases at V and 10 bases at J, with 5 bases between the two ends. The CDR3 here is CASILEQFF. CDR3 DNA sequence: TGTGCCAGCATCCTAGAGCAGTTCTTC.

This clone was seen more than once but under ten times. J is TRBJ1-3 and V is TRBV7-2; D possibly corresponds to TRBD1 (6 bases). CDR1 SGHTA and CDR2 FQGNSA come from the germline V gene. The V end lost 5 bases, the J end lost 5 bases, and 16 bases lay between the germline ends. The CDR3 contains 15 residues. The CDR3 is CASSPPAGGRNTIYF. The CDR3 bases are TGTGCCAGCAGCCCACCCGCGGGGGGCAGAAACACCATATATTTT.

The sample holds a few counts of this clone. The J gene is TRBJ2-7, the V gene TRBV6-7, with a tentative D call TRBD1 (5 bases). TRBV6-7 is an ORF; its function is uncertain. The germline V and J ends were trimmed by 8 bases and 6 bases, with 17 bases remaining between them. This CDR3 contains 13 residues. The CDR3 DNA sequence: TGTGCCAGCCCCCGACAGTCCGTGAGCGAGCAGTACTTC. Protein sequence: CASPRQSVSEQYF.

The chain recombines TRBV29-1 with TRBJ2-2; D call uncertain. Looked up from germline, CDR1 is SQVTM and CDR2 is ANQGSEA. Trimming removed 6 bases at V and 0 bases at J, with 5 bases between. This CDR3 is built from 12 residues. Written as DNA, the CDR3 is TGCAGCGTGGTACCGAACACCGGGGAGCTGTTTTTT. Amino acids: CSVVPNTGELFF.

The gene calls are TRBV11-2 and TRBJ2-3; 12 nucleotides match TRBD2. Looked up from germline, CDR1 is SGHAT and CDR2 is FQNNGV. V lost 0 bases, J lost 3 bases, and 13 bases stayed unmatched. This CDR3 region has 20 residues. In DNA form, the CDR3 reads TGTGCCAGCAGCTTAGAACTAGCGGGGGGCGCCCACTTATTGACAGATACGCAGTATTTT. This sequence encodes CASSLELAGGAHLLTDTQYF.

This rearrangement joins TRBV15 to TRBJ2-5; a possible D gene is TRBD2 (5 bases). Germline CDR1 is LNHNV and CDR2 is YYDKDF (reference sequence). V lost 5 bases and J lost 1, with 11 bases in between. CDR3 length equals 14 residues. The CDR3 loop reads CATSGREPQETQYF. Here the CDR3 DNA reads TGTGCCACCAGCGGCCGGGAACCCCAAGAGACCCAGTACTTC.

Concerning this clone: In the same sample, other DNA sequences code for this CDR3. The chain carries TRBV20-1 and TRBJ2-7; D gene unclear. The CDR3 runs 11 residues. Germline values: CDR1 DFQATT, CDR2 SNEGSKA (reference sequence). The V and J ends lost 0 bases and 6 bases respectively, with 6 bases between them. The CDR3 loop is CSARDLSEQYF. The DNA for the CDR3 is TGCAGTGCTAGAGATCTGAGCGAGCAGTACTTC.

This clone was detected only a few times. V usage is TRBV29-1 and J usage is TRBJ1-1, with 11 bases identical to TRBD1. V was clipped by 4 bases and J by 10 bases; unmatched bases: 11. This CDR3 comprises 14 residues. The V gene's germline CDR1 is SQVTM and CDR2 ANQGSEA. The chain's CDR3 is CSVGTGTGGIRAFF. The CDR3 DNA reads TGCAGCGTTGGAACCGGGACAGGGGGTATCCGAGCTTTCTTT.